Below are 31 T cell receptor beta chains sequenced from a single sample in a study of T-cell reconstitution after alpha-beta-depleted transplantation in children. Using unique molecular identifiers, the investigators prepared the TCRbeta library. TCRdb reprocessed the PCR reads with MiXCR, giving one entry per CDR3 protein. This table has around 600,000 distinct CDR3 sequences, around a sixth appearing once. Sequences were derived from PBMCs from the stem cell graft donor, sampled from the stem cell graft. These receptors originate from a human donor who donated a stem cell graft to a child with acute myeloid leukemia.

This clonotype was seen at least ten times. The chain combines TRBV7-8 with TRBJ2-2, with 10 bases identical to TRBD1. Per germline, CDR1 SGHVS and CDR2 FQNEAQ. The CDR3 has 16 amino acids. The V segment lost 5 bases and the J segment 6 bases; nucleotides outside the gene matches: 9. CDR3 in amino acids: CASSPRDRGWAGELFF. As DNA, the CDR3 is TGTGCCAGCAGCCCCCGGGACAGGGGTTGGGCCGGGGAGCTGTTTTTT.

This clonotype was seen more than once but under ten times. This chain uses TRBV27 with TRBJ1-6, with 7 bases fitting TRBD1. In germline, CDR1 is MNHEY, CDR2 SMNVEV (reference sequence). This CDR3 spans 12 amino acids. Trimming removed 2 bases from V and 11 bases from J; junction bases left unmatched: 0. Here the CDR3 reads CASSLTGAPLHF. In DNA form, the CDR3 reads TGTGCCAGCAGTTTAACAGGGGCACCCCTCCACTTT.

This clonotype showed up many times. V is TRBV29-1 and J is TRBJ1-2; 9 bases match TRBD1. The CDR3 extends over 13 amino acids. Germline V CDR1 and CDR2: SQVTM, ANQGSEA. The V gene end was trimmed by 6 bases and the J gene end by 5 bases; junction bases not matched to a gene: 7. In DNA, the CDR3 is TGCAGCGTGACGGGACAGGGATCGTATGGCTACACCTTC. It yields the protein CSVTGQGSYGYTF.

In this sample, this clonotype turned up many times. The genes are TRBV10-3 and TRBJ2-2; 7 bases align to TRBD1. The V gene's germline CDR1 is ENHRY and CDR2 SYGVKD. CDR3 length equals 16 residues. Trimming took 8 bases from V and 0 from J; bases not matched to a gene: 9. For the CDR3, the DNA is TGTGCCATCTTTAGGTCCGGACAGGCGAACACCGGGGAGCTGTTTTTT. Translating gives CAIFRSGQANTGELFF.

This clonotype was counted at least ten times. V and J are TRBV29-1 and TRBJ2-1; D is possibly TRBD2 (6 bases). V was trimmed by 7 bases and J by 11 bases, leaving 15 bases between them. Germline V gene lookup returns CDR1 SQVTM and CDR2 ANQGSEA. The CDR3 is 11 residues long. CDR3 residues: CSGRAWTKQFF. CDR3 DNA sequence: TGCAGCGGCCGAGCGTGGACTAAGCAGTTCTTC.

The chain couples TRBV5-1 to TRBJ1-6; tentatively, D is TRBD1 (5 bases). The V gene's germline CDR1 is SGHRS and CDR2 YFSETQ. Trimming took 5 bases from V and 9 from J, leaving 18 bases between them. CDR3 size: 15 residues. CDR3 sequence: CASRMTFGGGSPLHF. The CDR3 DNA follows: TGCGCCAGCAGGATGACATTCGGGGGTGGTTCACCCCTCCACTTT.

The V and J genes are TRBV29-1 and TRBJ2-2; 9 positions match TRBD1. The CDR3 consists of 17 residues. V was clipped by 1 base and J by 5 bases; unmatched bases: 11. The germline V gene has CDR1 SQVTM and CDR2 ANQGSEA. The CDR3 DNA sequence: TGCAGCGTTGAAGTTGGGACAGGGACATTTTTTACCGGGGAGCTGTTTTTT. Its translation is CSVEVGTGTFFTGELFF.

The CDR3 DNA reads as TGTGCCAGCAATTTACTAGCGGGGGAGAACACCGGGGAGCTGTTTTTT. It specifies CASNLLAGENTGELFF. The rearrangement links TRBV7-9 to TRBJ2-2; 11 bases align to TRBD2. V dropped 7 bases and J dropped 1; count of bases not matched to a gene: 5. CDR3 size: 16 residues. CDR1 is SEHNR and CDR2 is FQNEAQ in the germline V gene (reference sequence).

This clonotype appeared many times. This chain connects TRBV29-1 to TRBJ2-1; D is perhaps TRBD2 (5 bases). The CDR3 contains 14 residues. Germline V gene data show CDR1 as SQVTM and CDR2 as ANQGSEA. The V gene lost 3 bases and the J gene lost 5 bases, with 14 bases spanning the gap. DNA of the CDR3: TGCAGCGTTGAGGCTGGGAGAAAGGACAATGAGCAGTTCTTC. It codes for CSVEAGRKDNEQFF.

This clonotype was seen a few times. The genes are TRBV20-1 and TRBJ2-3; the match to TRBD2 covers 10 bases. This CDR3 has 13 residues. Germline CDR1 and CDR2: DFQATT and SNEGSKA (reference sequence). With 8 bases clipped from V and 7 bases from J, the junction kept 9 bases outside the gene matches. CDR3 region: CSSSGGAKYTQYF. Here the CDR3 DNA reads TGCAGTTCAAGCGGGGGGGCCAAGTATACGCAGTATTTT.

The CDR3 DNA follows: TGTGCCAGCAGCTCTTTGGACAGTTTCAATGAGCAGTTCTTC. Its translation: CASSSLDSFNEQFF. The V call is TRBV13, the J call TRBJ2-1, with D tentatively TRBD1 (6 bases). The CDR3 length is 14 residues. V dropped 4 bases and J dropped 6 bases, with 13 bases sitting between them. Germline V gene sequence: CDR1 PRHDT, CDR2 FYEKMQ (reference sequence).

In this sample, this clonotype turned up many times. This chain joins TRBV9 and TRBJ2-7; the match to TRBD1 covers 8 bases. Germline CDR1 SGDLS, CDR2 YYNGEE. V lost 3 bases to trimming and J lost 3 bases; unmatched junction nucleotides: 14. The CDR3 is 17 residues long. This CDR3 is CASSAAPGTGSFYEQYF. The CDR3, as DNA: TGTGCCAGCAGCGCCGCCCCCGGGACAGGATCCTTCTACGAGCAGTACTTC.

This clonotype occurred many times. The chain couples TRBV29-1 to TRBJ2-1; no definite D call. CDR3 length: 13 residues. Trimming took 5 bases from V and 5 from J, leaving 13 bases between them. CDR1 is SQVTM, CDR2 ANQGSEA, per germline. The CDR3: CSVKPRVNNEQFF. As DNA, the CDR3 is TGCAGCGTTAAACCCCGGGTCAACAATGAGCAGTTCTTC.

This clonotype was recorded a few times. The chain combines TRBV11-1 with TRBJ2-1; TRBD1 is a possible D gene (5 bases). The germline V gene has CDR1 SGHAT and CDR2 FQDESV (reference sequence). The CDR3 loop spans 18 amino acids. Trimming stripped 6 bases from V and 3 bases from J, with 24 bases between. The CDR3 DNA follows: TGTGCCAGCAGTTGGTCCACCCCTCAGGGTAGGGGCTACAATGAGCAGTTCTTC. Translating gives CASSWSTPQGRGYNEQFF.

In its sample, this clonotype was seen a few times. This chain uses TRBV25-1 with TRBJ2-6, with unresolved D. Germline V gene lookup returns CDR1 MGHDK and CDR2 SYGVNS. The CDR3 spans 12 residues. Trimming pared 4 bases from V and 2 bases from J, leaving 0 bases between. CDR3 amino acids: CASSAGANVLTF. The CDR3 bases are TGTGCCAGCAGTGCTGGGGCCAACGTCCTGACTTTC.

This chain links TRBV20-1 with TRBJ2-2; 8 bases fit TRBD1. Germline V gene sequence: CDR1 DFQATT, CDR2 SNEGSKA (reference sequence). The V segment lost 0 bases and the J segment 6 bases; nucleotides outside the gene matches: 9. The CDR3 is 16 residues long. CDR3 in amino acids: CSARERGTGLAGELFF. The CDR3 region has the DNA TGCAGTGCTAGAGAAAGAGGGACAGGCCTAGCCGGGGAGCTGTTTTTT.

V gene TRBV13 combines with J gene TRBJ2-7; TRBD2 agrees at 7 bases. The CDR3 consists of 14 residues. J lost 3 bases, V lost 0 bases, and 2 bases had no gene match. Per the germline V gene, CDR1 is PRHDT and CDR2 is FYEKMQ (reference sequence). The CDR3 nucleotides read TGTGCCAGCAGCTTAGGCGGGGGGTTCTACGAGCAGTACTTC. Residues: CASSLGGGFYEQYF.

This clonotype was detected ten times or more. The chain links TRBV20-1 to TRBJ1-4; D is undetermined. Germline CDR1 reads DFQATT; CDR2 reads SNEGSKA (reference sequence). Trimming cost V 2 bases and J 7 bases, with 11 bases left between them. The CDR3 spans 13 residues. CDR3 DNA sequence: TGCAGTGCTAGACTCCTCCAGAGTGAAAAACTGTTTTTT. Its translation is CSARLLQSEKLFF.

V and J are TRBV5-1 and TRBJ2-1, with 10 bases aligning to TRBD2. This CDR3 has 16 residues. V shed 4 bases, J shed 1 base, and the junction held 5 bases outside the gene matches. The germline CDR1 and CDR2 sequences are SGHRS and YFSETQ. CDR3 coding DNA: TGCGCCAGCAGCACCGGGACTAGCGTTTCCTACAATGAGCAGTTCTTC. This translates into CASSTGTSVSYNEQFF.

This clonotype has a count of ten or more. This chain uses TRBV11-2 with TRBJ1-2, with TRBD1 matching 7 bases. V lost 4 bases to trimming and J lost 2 bases; unmatched junction nucleotides: 4. Germline V gene sequence: CDR1 SGHAT, CDR2 FQNNGV. This CDR3 has 14 amino acids. The CDR3 DNA reads TGTGCCAGCAGCTCGGGACAGACCAACTATGGCTACACCTTC. Translated: CASSSGQTNYGYTF.

This clonotype was recorded a few times. The chain joins TRBV5-1 to TRBJ1-4, with TRBD1 matching over 9 bases. J was trimmed by 7 bases and V by 4 bases; bases with no gene match: 23. From germline, CDR1 is SGHRS and CDR2 YFSETQ. This CDR3 is 20 amino acids long. Here the CDR3 reads CASSEGMWGTGTDEVEKLFF. CDR3 sequence (DNA): TGCGCCAGCAGCGAAGGAATGTGGGGGACAGGGACGGATGAAGTTGAAAAACTGTTTTTT.

The table lists this clonotype with a few counts. The gene calls are TRBV12-3 or TRBV12-4 and TRBJ1-6; D ambiguous. The V and J ends lost 5 bases and 11 bases respectively, with 19 bases between them. This CDR3 has 15 residues. The CDR3 nucleotides are TGTGCCAGCAGTCACCGGAGGAGACCGGAGGCACCCCTCCACTTT. Translated, it gives CASSHRRRPEAPLHF.

This clonotype was seen a single time. This chain links TRBV20-1 with TRBJ2-1, with a possible D match to TRBD1 (6 bases). Germline V gene sequence: CDR1 DFQATT, CDR2 SNEGSKA (reference sequence). The V end was cut by 3 bases, the J end by 8 bases, with 17 bases between. This CDR3 is built from 14 residues. The CDR3 DNA reads TGCAGTGCTAGTTCAGGGGATGGTTTGGATGAGCAGTTCTTC. Amino acid sequence: CSASSGDGLDEQFF.

This clonotype came up a few times. The chain links TRBV27 to TRBJ2-1; 7 bases map to TRBD2. Germline CDR1 reads MNHEY; CDR2 reads SMNVEV (reference sequence). Unmatched junction bases numbered 16, after V lost 6 bases and J lost 5 bases. CDR3 length equals 17 residues. The CDR3, as DNA: TGTGCCAGCAGGATATATTGGGTGGGGGGGATTAACAATGAGCAGTTCTTC. It is translated as CASRIYWVGGINNEQFF.

Comments on this clonotype: One base away lies a much larger clone, so this may be a sequencing read error. Because the CDR3 is missing its conserved closing phenylalanine or tryptophan, this is likely a read error. This chain links TRBV29-1 with TRBJ1-1; weak D call: TRBD1 (5 bases). CDR1 SQVTM and CDR2 ANQGSEA come from the germline V gene. Trimming cost V 4 bases and J 0 bases, with 12 bases left between them. The CDR3 spans 14 residues. The CDR3 bases are TGCAGCGTTGTGAGGGGAGGGGTGAACACTGAAGCTTTCTTA. Protein product: CSVVRGGVNTEAFL.

The gene calls are TRBV9 and TRBJ2-2; TRBD2 matches at 15 bases. With 2 bases clipped from V and 7 bases from J, the junction kept 9 bases outside the gene matches. Germline V gives CDR1 SGDLS, CDR2 YYNGEE. This CDR3 is 18 amino acids long. CDR3 sequence reads: CASSVGLAGGQVGGELFF. Here the CDR3 DNA reads TGTGCCAGCAGCGTCGGACTAGCGGGGGGGCAAGTTGGCGGGGAGCTGTTTTTT.

The table lists this clonotype with a few counts. The rearrangement joins TRBV7-9 to TRBJ2-3; D is unclear. Germline values: CDR1 SEHNR, CDR2 FQNEAQ (reference sequence). Trimming took 4 bases from V and 6 from J, leaving 8 bases between them. The CDR3 has 12 amino acids. This CDR3 is CASSSMGDTQYF. For the CDR3, the DNA is TGTGCCAGCAGCTCCATGGGGGATACGCAGTATTTT.

The chain is built from TRBV12-3 or TRBV12-4 and TRBJ2-7, with 9 bases matching TRBD1. Trimming cost V 4 bases and J 4 bases; bases outside gene matches: 8. This CDR3 contains 15 residues. Written as DNA, the CDR3 is TGTGCCAGCAGTTCTCAGACAGGGGGGCTATACGAGCAGTACTTC. Its protein product is CASSSQTGGLYEQYF.

There are a few counts of this clonotype. V is TRBV12-3 or TRBV12-4 and J is TRBJ1-1, with a weak D call TRBD1 (5 bases). The CDR3 is made up of 14 amino acids. V was clipped by 3 bases and J by 4 bases, with 12 bases between them. The CDR3: CASSFRRRATEAFF. CDR3 in DNA: TGTGCCAGCAGTTTCCGGCGCAGGGCCACTGAAGCTTTCTTT.

The V gene is TRBV7-9, the J gene TRBJ2-6, with D hard to call. There are 15 residues in the CDR3. Germline assignment: CDR1 SEHNR and CDR2 FQNEAQ (reference sequence). V was shortened by 8 bases and J by 4 bases, with 15 bases between the two germline ends. CDR3 coding DNA: TGTGCCAGCTTGTTCGTAGGTGGAGGGGCCAACGTCCTGACTTTC. Amino acid sequence: CASLFVGGGANVLTF.

This clonotype was seen ten or more times. This chain joins TRBV11-3 and TRBJ2-1; 15 bases are shared with TRBD2. The V segment lost 5 bases and the J segment 0 bases; nucleotides outside the gene matches: 5. Germline CDR1 and CDR2: SGHNT and YENEEA. This CDR3 region has 18 residues. The CDR3 nucleotides read TGTGCCAGCAGCCCCCGGACTAGCGGGGGGGCCTCCTACAATGAGCAGTTCTTC. It yields the protein CASSPRTSGGASYNEQFF. The whole variable domain, remainder taken from reference TRBV11-3 and TRBJ2-1, is EAGVVQSPRYKIIEKKQPVAFWCNPISGHNTLYWYLQNLGQGPELLIRYENEEAVDDSQLPKDRFSAERLKGVDSTLKIQPAELGDSAVYLCASSPRTSGGASYNEQFFGPGTRLTVL.